One sample yielded the 19 T cell receptor beta chains listed below, sequenced in a study of shared clonotypes between healthy human individuals. Method: immunoSEQ multiplex PCR; TCRdb's copy keeps in-frame clones and lacks some. Here the sample spans around 980,000 clones, about four fifths being singletons. Sequenced input: memory CD4+ T cells from PBMCs. This sample's subset: CD45RA-negative fraction. Receptors were obtained from a man younger than 35 in good health. Some clones in this sample may be carry-over from other donors' samples.

With regard to this clone: This may be a read error: a much more frequent sequence differs by one nucleotide. CDR3 protein: CASSLSGSNYGYTF. Here the CDR3 DNA reads TGTGCCAGCAGTTTATCGGGCAGCAACTATGGCTACACCTTC. The rearrangement joins TRBV27 to TRBJ1-2; D call uncertain. This CDR3 comprises 14 residues. Trimming stripped 0 bases from V and 2 bases from J, with 7 bases between. In germline, CDR1 is MNHEY, CDR2 SMNVEV (reference sequence).

This clone has only one observation. J is TRBJ1-1 and V is TRBV19; D uncertain. The V gene's germline CDR1 is LNHDA and CDR2 SQIVND (reference sequence). There are 13 residues in the CDR3. V lost 6 bases, J lost 2 bases, and 10 bases lay in between. CDR3 sequence: CASSNIPNTEAFF. In nucleotides, the CDR3 is TGTGCCAGTAGCAACATACCCAACACTGAAGCTTTCTTT. Together with reference TRBV19 and TRBJ1-1, the CDR3 gives the full variable domain: DGGITQSPKYLFRKEGQNVTLSCEQNLNHDAMYWYRQDPGQGLRLIYYSQIVNDFQKGDIAEGYSVSREKKESFPLTVTSAQKNPTAFYLCASSNIPNTEAFFGQGTRLTVV.

This clone was observed many times. V gene TRBV7-9 combines with J gene TRBJ1-3; the D is unclear. The length of the CDR3 is 13 residues. Trimming removed 1 base from V and 8 bases from J, with 9 bases in between. Germline loops: CDR1 SEHNR, CDR2 FQNEAQ (reference sequence). The CDR3 here is CASSLDDVDTIYF. As DNA, the CDR3 is TGTGCCAGCAGCTTAGATGATGTAGACACCATATATTTT.

This chain connects TRBV2 to TRBJ2-5, with TRBD2 matching 9 bases. V gave up 1 base and J gave up 4 bases; unmatched junction bases: 4. Germline-derived CDR1 and CDR2 are SNHLY and FYNNEI. The CDR3 sequence is 15 residues long. CDR3 sequence: CASSEGLAGRETQYF. The DNA of the CDR3 is TGTGCCAGCAGTGAAGGGCTAGCGGGACGAGAGACCCAGTACTTC.

DNA for the CDR3: TGTGCCAGCTCACCCCCGGGACTAGGAAAAGAGACCCAGTACTTC. It translates to CASSPPGLGKETQYF. The chain carries TRBV18 and TRBJ2-5, with TRBD2 identical over 8 bases. The CDR3 totals 15 residues. The V gene's germline CDR1 is KGHSH and CDR2 LQKENI. The V gene end was trimmed by 3 bases and the J gene end by 3 bases; junction bases not matched to a gene: 6.

V gene TRBV7-2 combines with J gene TRBJ1-1; D gene unclear. The CDR3 totals 14 residues. The V and J ends lost 5 bases and 0 bases respectively, with 10 bases between them. Germline CDR1 reads SGHTA; CDR2 reads FQGNSA. The CDR3: CASSPLSMNTEAFF. CDR3 DNA: TGTGCCAGCAGCCCGCTGAGCATGAACACTGAAGCTTTCTTT.

The chain uses TRBV19 and TRBJ2-7, with TRBD1 matching 10 bases. The length of the CDR3 is 15 residues. Germline CDR1 LNHDA, CDR2 SQIVND (reference sequence). V was clipped by 6 bases and J by 5 bases; unmatched bases: 10. The CDR3 DNA reads TGTGCCAGTAGCTTCCGACAGGGGGCCTTCGACGAGCAGTACTTC. Its translation: CASSFRQGAFDEQYF.

The chain joins TRBV5-1 to TRBJ2-7, with TRBD2 matching over 11 bases. The CDR3 is 15 amino acids. The V and J ends lost 2 bases and 5 bases, in that order; junction bases with no gene match: 6. In germline, CDR1 is SGHRS, CDR2 YFSETQ. In DNA form, the CDR3 reads TGCGCCAGCAGCTTAACCGGGACTAGCGGAAACGAGCAGTACTTC. It yields the protein CASSLTGTSGNEQYF.

The V call is TRBV5-6, the J call TRBJ2-3; D gene unclear. Trimming left V 3 bases short and J 7 bases short, with 6 bases between. Germline CDR1 is SGHDT and CDR2 is YYEEEE. The CDR3 extends over 11 amino acids. The CDR3 loop is CASSSQNTQYF. The CDR3 DNA reads as TGTGCCAGCAGCTCACAGAATACGCAGTATTTT.

This chain uses TRBV6-4 with TRBJ2-3; D ambiguous. The CDR3 runs to 12 residues. Trimming cost V 4 bases and J 6 bases, with 8 bases left between them. From germline, CDR1 is MRHNA and CDR2 SNTAGT. The CDR3 sequence is CASSGGLDTQYF. CDR3 nucleotide sequence: TGTGCCAGCAGTGGGGGTTTGGATACGCAGTATTTT.

In regard to this clone: This CDR3 is also generated by other DNA sequences in the sample. The chain employs TRBV28 and TRBJ2-6, with D perhaps matching TRBD1 (6 bases). V was shortened by 6 bases and J by 1 base, with 7 bases between the two germline ends. CDR1 and CDR2 (germline): MDHEN, SYDVKM. The CDR3 contains 14 residues. CDR3 protein: CASSRGSGANVLTF. The CDR3 region has the DNA TGTGCCAGCAGCAGGGGATCTGGGGCCAACGTCCTGACTTTC. The whole variable domain, remainder taken from reference TRBV28 and TRBJ2-6, is DVKVTQSSRYLVKRTGEKVFLECVQDMDHENMFWYRQDPGLGLRLIYFSYDVKMKEKGDIPEGYSVSREKKERFSLILESASTNQTSMYLCASSRGSGANVLTFGAGSRLTVL.

J is TRBJ1-5 and V is TRBV19, with D uncertain. The germline CDR1 and CDR2 sequences are LNHDA and SQIVND (reference sequence). CDR3 length equals 14 residues. V dropped 7 bases and J dropped 2 bases, with 12 bases sitting between them. The CDR3 sequence: CASKVDTRNQPQHF. Here the CDR3 DNA reads TGTGCCAGTAAAGTAGACACACGCAATCAGCCCCAGCATTTT.

V gene TRBV5-1 combines with J gene TRBJ2-5, with a weak D call TRBD2 (5 bases). Deletions cut 0 bases from V and 0 bases from J, with 9 bases between. Germline lookup yields CDR1 SGHRS and CDR2 YFSETQ. CDR3 length: 15 residues. CDR3 sequence: CASSLAVRDQETQYF. The CDR3 bases are TGCGCCAGCAGCTTGGCCGTGCGGGACCAAGAGACCCAGTACTTC. Drawing the rest from reference TRBV5-1 and TRBJ2-5, the complete variable domain is KAGVTQTPRYLIKTRGQQVTLSCSPISGHRSVSWYQQTPGQGLQFLFEYFSETQRNKGNFPGRFSGRQFSNSRSEMNVSTLELGDSALYLCASSLAVRDQETQYFGPGTRLLVL.

CDR3 in amino acids: CASSLGRPLYGYTF. The CDR3 nucleotides read TGTGCCAGCAGCTTGGGGCGCCCGCTCTATGGCTACACCTTC. This chain joins TRBV7-2 and TRBJ1-2; D might be TRBD1 (5 bases). Trimming took off 3 bases at V and 4 bases at J, with 12 bases between the two ends. This CDR3 region has 14 residues. Germline V gene lookup returns CDR1 SGHTA and CDR2 FQGNSA.

Turning to this clone: The identical CDR3 is also encoded by other nucleotide sequences in the sample. J is TRBJ1-2 and V is TRBV20-1, with D unclear. Trimming removed 3 bases at V and 5 bases at J, with 7 bases between. The germline V gene has CDR1 DFQATT and CDR2 SNEGSKA (reference sequence). The CDR3 has 11 amino acids. In nucleotides, the CDR3 is TGCAGTGCTAGCCTGGGATATGGCTACACCTTC. It specifies CSASLGYGYTF.

The rearrangement joins TRBV18 to TRBJ1-5, with TRBD1 matching over 8 bases. The V gene's germline CDR1 is KGHSH and CDR2 LQKENI. Trimming took 4 bases from V and 7 from J; bases not matched to a gene: 6. CDR3 size: 14 residues. This chain's CDR3 is CASSQQTGDQPQHF. The CDR3 region has the DNA TGTGCCAGCTCACAACAGACAGGGGACCAGCCCCAGCATTTT.

Regarding this clone: It is likely a read error: a sequence one base away is far more abundant. This chain uses TRBV6-1 with TRBJ2-7; TRBD1 matches at 11 bases. The CDR3 is made up of 14 amino acids. J lost 4 bases, V lost 6 bases, and 5 bases had no gene match. Germline V gene lookup returns CDR1 MNHNS and CDR2 SASEGT. The CDR3 protein is CASSSGTGGYEQYF. CDR3 sequence (DNA): TGTGCCAGCAGCTCCGGGACAGGGGGGTACGAGCAGTACTTC.

The chain couples TRBV7-9 to TRBJ2-1; 9 bases agree with TRBD2. The CDR3 is made up of 18 amino acids. V gave up 6 bases and J gave up 4 bases; unmatched junction bases: 16. Germline V lookup: CDR1 SEHNR, CDR2 FQNEAQ (reference sequence). In nucleotides, the CDR3 is TGTGCCAGCAGGGAAGGCAGCTCCGGGACTAGCACGTACAATGAGCAGTTCTTC. Amino acid sequence: CASREGSSGTSTYNEQFF.

The chain has TRBV7-9 and TRBJ2-3; D is perhaps TRBD2 (5 bases). There are 15 residues in the CDR3. Trimming shortened V by 1 base and J by 4 bases, and 12 bases separated the two germline ends. Germline CDR1 and CDR2: SEHNR and FQNEAQ (reference sequence). The CDR3 DNA follows: TGTGCCAGCAGCTTAGGGCCGGGATTGGCAGATACGCAGTATTTT. It translates to CASSLGPGLADTQYF.